This T cell receptor beta chain was found in a study of T-cell memory formation after mild COVID-19. V shed 4 bases and J shed 5 bases, with 26 bases lying between them. Germline V CDR1 and CDR2: MRHNA, SNTAGT. This CDR3 has 18 amino acids. This clonotype was seen only a few times. TCRdb recomputed calls from the 5' RACE reads with MiXCR, one row per CDR3 protein. The table lists 120,000 or so distinct CDR3 sequences, more than 15% of them singletons. The sequence derives from an adult woman who had mild COVID-19 (a few samples of this study predate the infection). Cell type and time point are not known. Material: PBMCs or a T cell subset sorted from them (not recorded which). The V and J genes are TRBV6-4 and TRBJ1-2, with D perhaps TRBD1 (6 bases). In DNA form, the CDR3 reads TGTGCCAGCAGTGGGGACGAAACAAAGACCCAGGGGCCGTATGGCTACACCTTC. This codes for CASSGDETKTQGPYGYTF.